This record covers a single TCR beta chain. Antigen: not known. These data belong to a study of T cell clonotyping in hematopoietic cell transplantation. The study, taken as a whole, reports: After transplant, recipient diversity fell while pathologically expanded clonotypes grew through day 180.

Time point defined: recipient sample about 28 days before transplant, after cytoreduction. Libraries were prepared by immunoSEQ multiplex PCR; TCRdb keeps only in-frame clonotypes and omits some of them. This sample has some 35,000 clones, with roughly 95% found just once. The CDR3 length is 10 residues. V was pared by 6 bases and J by 10 bases, with 3 bases of the junction left unmatched. Germline V lookup: CDR1 DFQATT, CDR2 SNEGSKA (reference sequence). This chain links TRBV20-1 with TRBJ1-1; the match to TRBD1 covers 9 bases. Sequenced material: peripheral blood mononuclear cells, taken before stem cell transplant. This TCR derives from a man between 35 and 55 years old with chronic myeloid leukemia. Some clones in this sample may be carry-over from other donors' samples. CDR3 residues: CSATTGGAFF. For the CDR3, the DNA is TGCAGTGCCACGACAGGGGGAGCTTTCTTT.